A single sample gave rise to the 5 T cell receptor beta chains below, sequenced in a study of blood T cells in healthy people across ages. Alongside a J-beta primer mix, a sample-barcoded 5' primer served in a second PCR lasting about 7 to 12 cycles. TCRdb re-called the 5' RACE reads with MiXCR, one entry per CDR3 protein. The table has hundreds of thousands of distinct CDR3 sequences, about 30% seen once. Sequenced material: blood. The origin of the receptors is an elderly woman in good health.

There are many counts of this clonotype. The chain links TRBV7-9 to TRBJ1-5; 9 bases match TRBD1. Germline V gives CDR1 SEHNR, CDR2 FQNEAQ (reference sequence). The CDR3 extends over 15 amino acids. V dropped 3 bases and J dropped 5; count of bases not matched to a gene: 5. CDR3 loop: CASSLGQGGHQPQHF. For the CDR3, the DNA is TGTGCCAGCAGCTTGGGACAGGGCGGACATCAGCCCCAGCATTTT.

CDR3: CASSEARDRAGTQFF. CDR3 in DNA: TGTGCCAGCAGTGAAGCTCGAGACAGGGCGGGGACGCAGTTCTTC. The chain employs TRBV2 and TRBJ2-1; TRBD1 might be the D (7 bases). There are 15 residues in the CDR3. Trimming shortened V by 0 bases and J by 12 bases, and 18 bases separated the two germline ends. In germline, CDR1 is SNHLY, CDR2 FYNNEI.

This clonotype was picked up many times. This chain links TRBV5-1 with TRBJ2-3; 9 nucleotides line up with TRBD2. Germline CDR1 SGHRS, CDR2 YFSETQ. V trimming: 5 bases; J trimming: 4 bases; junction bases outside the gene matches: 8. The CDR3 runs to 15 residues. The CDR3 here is CASSLRLAESDTQYF. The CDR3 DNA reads TGCGCCAGCAGTCTTCGACTAGCGGAGTCAGATACGCAGTATTTT.

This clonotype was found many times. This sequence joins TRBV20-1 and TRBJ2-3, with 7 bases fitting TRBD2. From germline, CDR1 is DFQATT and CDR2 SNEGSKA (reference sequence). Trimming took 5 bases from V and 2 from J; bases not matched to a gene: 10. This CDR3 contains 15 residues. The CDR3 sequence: CSAGGRGETTDTQYF. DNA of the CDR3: TGCAGTGCTGGGGGACGGGGGGAGACCACAGATACGCAGTATTTT.

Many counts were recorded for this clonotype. The CDR3 loop is CSPQGNYGYTF. For the CDR3, the DNA is TGCAGTCCACAGGGGAACTATGGCTACACCTTC. V is TRBV20-1 and J is TRBJ1-2; 7 bases are shared with TRBD1. CDR3 length equals 11 residues. CDR1 and CDR2 from the germline V gene are DFQATT and SNEGSKA (reference sequence). V lost 8 bases to trimming and J lost 2 bases; unmatched junction nucleotides: 2.